This T cell receptor (beta chain) is drawn from a study of spatial heterogeneity in lung cancer (dated by TCRdb to about 2019). Regarding the research as a whole: The donors were 70 or so patients from the lung TRACERx cohort who had early-stage, untreated non-small cell lung cancer. Follow-up PBMC samples were sequenced whenever available, with the median time to follow-up being around 25 months after resection. Beta-chain transcripts were consistently detected in greater numbers than alpha-chain transcripts, which likely reflects a higher abundance of beta-chain transcripts. In the raw uncorrected reads, each unique combination of TCR and UMI appeared more than ten times on average. In non-small cell lung cancer, the study quantitatively compared TCR alpha and beta repertoires across several tumor regions, matched nontumor lung, and blood. The study linked features of the TCR repertoire to counts of nonsynonymous mutations, which were determined by whole-exome sequencing of tumor tissue. At surgery, over 200 tumor regions, some 61 matched nontumor lung samples and 56 PBMC samples were TCR-sequenced for both alpha and beta chains. Findings and caveats that apply to the study as a whole: Confirming at a functional level the hypothesis that regional TCRs recognize regional mutations was considered to require additional single-cell paired TCR alpha and beta sequencing. Ubiquitous expanded tumor TCRs showed up in blood more often at tumor resection than at routine follow-up. Only roughly 15 patients were included in comparisons of baseline and follow-up blood repertoires.

Explained via the paper, the time point label denotes: blood at routine non-recurrence follow-up after resection. Whole RNA extracted from tumor and nontumor lung tissue, or from cryopreserved PBMC samples, was used for TCR sequencing without cell sorting. Patients were selected for TCR sequencing only if sufficient RNA was available from at least two tumor regions. Library creation used 5' RACE. Sequencing used a NextSeq 500. The TCR library protocol attached a unique molecular identifier to each TCR cDNA molecule to allow correction of PCR and sequencing errors. The study's processing was this. Decombinator tools were used for TCR identification, UMI-based error correction and CDR3 extraction. Expanded TCRs were defined as those above a frequency of 2 per 1,000, corresponding to the top 1% of the tumor frequency distribution. Renyi diversity was calculated using the R vegan package after each repertoire was subsampled 100 times to 5,000 TCRs. CDR3 similarity networks were built from amino acid triplet string-kernel similarity, connecting CDR3s with pairwise similarity above 0.82. The public reads were reprocessed in TCRdb via fastp at Q25 and MiXCR, keeping in-frame beta chains. Identical CDR3 proteins give one entry, which carries the most common genes and DNA. The V and J calls reflect TCRdb's pipeline rather than the authors' work. The sample data list about 120,000 distinct CDR3 sequences, and 9% to 15% of these were observed just once. The ten largest clones capture 16% of the sample.

With respect to this clonotype: The antigen it recognizes is unknown. No base quality information exists; no much larger clone differs at one position.

Source: PBMCs, taken at follow-up. The origin of this receptor is a male donor with early-stage non-small cell lung cancer.

The CDR3 protein sequence reads: CASRWGLARETQYF. The nucleotide sequence is TGTGCCAGCAGATGGGGACTAGCTAGAGAGACCCAGTACTTC. The chain is made from TRBV12-3 or TRBV12-4 and TRBJ2-5, with TRBD2 matching 9 junction bases. The V end gives up 6 bases and the J end 4 bases, leaving 6 bases in the junction not matched to a gene. CDR3 length: 14 amino acids, cysteine to phenylalanine. Only the CDR3 part of the read is kept: 42 bases, read in frame from the first base.